Listed below are T cell receptor beta chains from one sample, sequenced in a study of T cells in Graves' hyperthyroidism and ophthalmopathy. TCRdb itself ran the multiplex PCR reads through MiXCR, one entry per CDR3 protein. The sample has about 610,000 distinct CDR3 sequences, 14% to 15% seen once; the top ten hold roughly 4.5%. Sequences were obtained from blood. The source is a woman aged 40 to 50 with Graves' ophthalmopathy. The CDR3 runs from the conserved cysteine through the conserved F or W. Fields, in order: J gene, clone size, CDR3 length, D gene, V gene, CDR3 DNA, CDR3 protein. D genes are given only for firm matches. Only part of the rows carry a size: once, few, many, or a class if the clone is expanded.

TRBJ2-1	many	13	.	TRBV24-1	TGTGCCACCAGGCCCGCTGGAGCCAATGAGCAGTTCTTC	CATRPAGANEQFF
TRBJ1-1	many	14	.	TRBV7-9	TGTGCCAGCTTAGAGAGTGGCCTTAACACTGAAGCTTTCTTT	CASLESGLNTEAFF
TRBJ1-5	.	16	TRBD1	TRBV5-1	TGCGCCAGCAGCCAAGGGCCGACAGGGGGCGGGCAGCCCCAGCATTTT	CASSQGPTGGGQPQHF
TRBJ2-2	many	18	TRBD2	TRBV11-1	TGTGCCAGCAGCGCACCGGGACTAGCGGGGTCTGGGGCCGGGGAGCTGTTTTTT	CASSAPGLAGSGAGELFF
TRBJ1-1	few	16	.	TRBV15	TGTGCCACCAGCGATCAGGACCCTATAATAAACACTGAAGCTTTCTTT	CATSDQDPIINTEAFF
TRBJ2-5	many	15	TRBD2	TRBV24-1	TGTGCCACCAGTGATACAGCGGGAGATGTTGAGACCCAGTACTTC	CATSDTAGDVETQYF
TRBJ1-1	.	15	.	TRBV12-3/TRBV12-4	TGTGCCAGCAGCCCTGAGGTCGAGGCGAACACTGAAGCTTTCTTT	CASSPEVEANTEAFF
TRBJ1-2	.	12	.	TRBV29-1	TGCAGCGCCCGAAATATTAACTATGGCTACACCTTC	CSARNINYGYTF
TRBJ2-5	many	15	TRBD1	TRBV12-3/TRBV12-4	TGTGCCAGCAGTTCGGGGACAGGGGAAAGGGAGACCCAGTACTTC	CASSSGTGERETQYF
TRBJ2-7	many	15	.	TRBV5-1	TGCGCCAGCAGCTGGGATAGGGACACCGTTCCCGAGCAGTACTTC	CASSWDRDTVPEQYF
TRBJ2-7	many	14	.	TRBV19	TGTGCCAGTAAGGAGGCAGGGAAGGACTACGAGCAGTACTTC	CASKEAGKDYEQYF
TRBJ2-7	many	16	TRBD1	TRBV20-1	TGCAGTGCTAGAGGAGGGGGCCAAACAAGCTCCTACGAGCAGTACTTC	CSARGGGQTSSYEQYF
TRBJ1-2	few	14	.	TRBV20-1	TGCAGTGCTAGAGATCTCGGGCGGAACTATGGCTACACCTTC	CSARDLGRNYGYTF
TRBJ1-1	few	15	.	TRBV7-2	TGTGCCAGCAGCTTTCGAAGGGGGGGAATTGCTGGAGCTTTCTTT	CASSFRRGGIAGAFF
TRBJ2-5	many	14	.	TRBV12-3/TRBV12-4	TGTGCCAGCAGTACGTGGGCAGGGGGGGACACCCAGTACTTC	CASSTWAGGDTQYF
TRBJ2-2	few	12	.	TRBV7-9	TGTGCCAGTGGACAGTACACCGGGGAGCTGTTTTTT	CASGQYTGELFF
TRBJ1-1	.	15	TRBD1	TRBV28	TGTGCCAGCAGTGCCCACCGGACAGGGAACACTGAAGCTTTCTTT	CASSAHRTGNTEAFF
TRBJ2-7	.	14	.	TRBV9	TGTGCCAGCAGCGCCGGCCTGGGACGGCTCGAGCAGTACTTC	CASSAGLGRLEQYF
TRBJ1-1	few	19	.	TRBV18	TGTGCCAGCTCACCACAACCCTACGGCTTGGGGGCTTCGAACACTGAAGCTTTCTTT	CASSPQPYGLGASNTEAFF
TRBJ1-3	many	15	.	TRBV12-3/TRBV12-4	TGTGCCAGCAGTTTTGGCAAATTCTCTGGAAGCACCATATATTTT	CASSFGKFSGSTIYF
TRBJ1-1	.	14	TRBD1	TRBV28	TGTGCCAGCGCCACGACAGGGTTTTCCTCTGAAGCTTTCTTT	CASATTGFSSEAFF
TRBJ1-2	few	16	TRBD1	TRBV11-1	TGTGCCAGCAGCCTTTCACAGGGGCGCTTTAGGTATGGCTACACCTTC	CASSLSQGRFRYGYTF
TRBJ1-5	many	14	.	TRBV28	TGTGCCAGCAGTTTAGTGAGGCAGGCAGGAGCCCAGCATTTT	CASSLVRQAGAQHF
TRBJ2-5	.	15	.	TRBV24-1	TGTGCCACCAGTGACCCGGGACATTACCAAGAGACCCAGTACTTC	CATSDPGHYQETQYF
TRBJ1-2	many	16	.	TRBV6-2/TRBV6-3	TGTGCCAGCAGACTGGAAGGAAAGCGGAATAACTATGGCTACACCTTC	CASRLEGKRNNYGYTF
TRBJ2-7	many	15	TRBD2	TRBV2	TGTGCCAGCAGTGCCGAACCGGGACTAGCTGGGGAGCAGTACTTC	CASSAEPGLAGEQYF
TRBJ2-7	many	14	TRBD2	TRBV7-8	TGTGCCAGCAGATTGGGACTAGCCTCCTACGAGCAGTACTTC	CASRLGLASYEQYF
TRBJ2-5	many	13	.	TRBV28	TGTGCCAGCAGTCCCGACAGTTTCGAGACCCAGTACTTC	CASSPDSFETQYF
TRBJ2-2	few	15	TRBD1	TRBV28	TGTGCCAGCAGTACCGGGACAGGGGACACCGGGGAGCTGTTTTTT	CASSTGTGDTGELFF
TRBJ2-5	many	15	TRBD2	TRBV6-2/TRBV6-3	TGTGCCAGCAGTTACGACCTAGCGGGACAAGAGACCCAGTACTTC	CASSYDLAGQETQYF
TRBJ2-5	many	15	.	TRBV11-2	TGTGCCAGCAGATCAGGGACTCACTATCAAGAGACCCAGTACTTC	CASRSGTHYQETQYF
TRBJ2-7	many	13	.	TRBV6-5	TGTGCCAGCAGTTACTCGATGGGGGGCGAGCAGTACTTC	CASSYSMGGEQYF
TRBJ2-3	.	15	.	TRBV15	TGTGCCACCAGCAGAGTTTTCGGGAGCACAGATACGCAGTATTTT	CATSRVFGSTDTQYF
TRBJ1-5	many	12	.	TRBV7-9	TGTGCCAGCAGCTTTACCGCTCAGCCCCAGCATTTT	CASSFTAQPQHF